Sequencing of this T cell receptor beta chain was carried out in a study of T cell repertoires in cytomegalovirus infection. Germline trimming cut 0 bases from V and 4 bases from J; bases unmatched to any gene: 12. The germline gives CDR1 DFQATT, CDR2 SNEGSKA (reference sequence). The CDR3 has 18 residues. TCRdb used MiXCR to reprocess the reads, holding one entry per CDR3 protein. The repertoire holds 450,000 to 550,000 distinct CDR3 sequences, approximately 15% seen once, with more than 20% in the top ten. This clonotype was found a few times. The material sequenced was CD8+ T cells from PBMCs. This clonotype was sampled from a human donor in good health (CMV status not recorded). Some clones in this sample may be carry-over from other donors' samples. The genes are TRBV20-1 and TRBJ2-2; 9 bases line up with TRBD1. DNA of the CDR3: TGCAGTGCTAGAGATCTATTGGGACAGGGATTACCCACCGGGGAGCTGTTTTTT. Its translation is CSARDLLGQGLPTGELFF.